The 12 T cell receptor beta chains listed next were all sequenced from one sample in a study of cytomegalovirus exposure and HLA in healthy donors. Researchers ran the PCR with 60 Vbeta and 13 Jbeta primers. Measured with immunoSEQ multiplex PCR; TCRdb has only the in-frame clones, and not every one. This table has roughly 190,000 clones, 60% to 80% appearing once. The specimen was PBMCs. Receptor source: a woman aged 30 to 39 in good health and CMV-seropositive.

The chain recombines TRBV27 with TRBJ2-7; maybe TRBD2 (5 bases). V was shortened by 3 bases and J by 3 bases, with 12 bases between the two germline ends. Germline CDR1 MNHEY, CDR2 SMNVEV (reference sequence). The CDR3 spans 14 residues. CDR3 bases: TGTGCCAGCAGTTTGTCCGGGAACCGCTACGAGCAGTACTTC. Protein sequence: CASSLSGNRYEQYF.

This CDR3 reads CATSRDRSESPLHF. CDR3 nucleotides: TGTGCCACCAGCAGAGATAGGAGTGAATCACCCCTCCACTTT. The chain uses TRBV15 and TRBJ1-6; no reliable D call. Germline values: CDR1 LNHNV, CDR2 YYDKDF (reference sequence). The CDR3 runs to 14 residues. V gave up 0 bases and J gave up 10 bases, with 10 bases separating them.

The V and J genes are TRBV5-6 and TRBJ1-1, with no clear D. From germline, CDR1 is SGHDT and CDR2 YYEEEE. With 0 bases removed from V and 6 bases from J, the gap between germline ends came to 12 bases. CDR3 length equals 14 residues. CDR3 loop: CASSLVGPAPEAFF. The CDR3 coding sequence is TGTGCCAGCAGCTTGGTTGGGCCGGCCCCTGAAGCTTTCTTT. Looking up the rest from reference TRBV5-6 and TRBJ1-1 gives the full variable domain: DAGVTQSPTHLIKTRGQQVTLRCSPKSGHDTVSWYQQALGQGPQFIFQYYEEEERQRGNFPDRFSGHQFPNYSSELNVNALLLGDSALYLCASSLVGPAPEAFFGQGTRLTVV.

This clone was observed once. The chain uses TRBV7-9 and TRBJ2-7, with TRBD2 matching 8 bases. The CDR3 consists of 14 residues. Per the germline V gene, CDR1 is SEHNR and CDR2 is FQNEAQ (reference sequence). V gave up 5 bases and J gave up 0 bases; unmatched junction bases: 3. As DNA, the CDR3 is TGTGCCAGCAGCATTAGCGGGGACTCCTACGAGCAGTACTTC. It specifies CASSISGDSYEQYF.

V is TRBV5-1 and J is TRBJ2-7; tentatively, D is TRBD2 (5 bases). Germline CDR1 reads SGHRS; CDR2 reads YFSETQ. Trimming cost V 4 bases and J 2 bases, with 13 bases left between them. CDR3 length equals 14 residues. CDR3 in amino acids: CASSPAGTAYEQYF. Here the CDR3 DNA reads TGCGCCAGCAGCCCGGCGGGTACCGCCTACGAGCAGTACTTC.

With respect to this clone: The same CDR3 can be traced to other DNA sequences in this sample. This chain links TRBV2 with TRBJ1-1, with 12 bases fitting TRBD1. CDR1 and CDR2 (germline): SNHLY, FYNNEI. The trim removed 5 bases at V and 2 bases at J, leaving 9 bases unmatched. The CDR3 runs 17 residues. In nucleotides, the CDR3 is TGTGCCAGCAGTCCCAGGGGACAGGGGGCGAAAAACACTGAAGCTTTCTTT. Amino acids: CASSPRGQGAKNTEAFF.

This chain uses TRBV2 with TRBJ1-1, with a tentative D call TRBD1 (5 bases). CDR3 length: 14 amino acids. Trimming took off 2 bases at V and 4 bases at J, with 11 bases between the two ends. CDR1 and CDR2 from the germline V gene are SNHLY and FYNNEI. The CDR3 sequence is CASSEQGTGTEAFF. Here the CDR3 DNA reads TGTGCCAGCAGTGAACAGGGCACGGGCACTGAAGCTTTCTTT.

The V call is TRBV27, the J call TRBJ2-4, with D possibly being TRBD1 (5 bases). CDR3 size: 14 residues. The germline CDR1 and CDR2 sequences are MNHEY and SMNVEV (reference sequence). Trimming stripped 7 bases from V and 2 bases from J, with 12 bases between. CDR3 protein: CASNGAGSKNIQYF. The DNA of the CDR3 is TGTGCCAGCAATGGGGCCGGGTCCAAAAACATTCAGTACTTC.

V usage is TRBV29-1 and J usage is TRBJ1-1, with TRBD1 matching 9 bases. CDR1 SQVTM and CDR2 ANQGSEA come from the germline V gene. CDR3 size: 17 residues. Trimming removed 6 bases from V and 1 base from J; junction bases left unmatched: 15. The CDR3 protein is CSVDRYRDRVKNTEAFF. As DNA, the CDR3 is TGCAGCGTCGACCGTTACCGGGACAGGGTTAAGAACACTGAAGCTTTCTTT.

V is TRBV27 and J is TRBJ2-3, with D hard to call. Germline V CDR1 and CDR2: MNHEY, SMNVEV (reference sequence). The CDR3 is made up of 15 amino acids. The V gene lost 3 bases and the J gene lost 0 bases, with 10 bases spanning the gap. The CDR3 region has the DNA TGTGCCAGCAGTTTCCGAGACACCAGCACAGATACGCAGTATTTT. This codes for CASSFRDTSTDTQYF.

J is TRBJ2-5 and V is TRBV28, with 7 bases lining up with TRBD2. The J call could be wrong; TRBJ2-7 is a better fit for the DNA end. The CDR3 covers 13 residues. CDR1 and CDR2 from the germline V gene are MDHEN and SYDVKM. CDR3 sequence (DNA): TGTGCCAGCAGTTCGGGGGGATCCTACGAGCAGTACTTC. Its translation is CASSSGGSYEQYF.

V is TRBV7-6 and J is TRBJ2-2; D remains unclear. The V and J ends lost 4 bases and 4 bases respectively, with 10 bases between them. This CDR3 comprises 14 residues. Germline V gene sequence: CDR1 SGHVS, CDR2 FNYEAQ. CDR3 nucleotide sequence: TGTGCCAGCAGCTCAGCACGCGCCACCGGGGAGCTGTTTTTT. It codes for CASSSARATGELFF.